This TCR beta chain is drawn from a study of T-cell memory formation after mild COVID-19. In the study overall: There were largely donor-specific TCR clusters.

The germline V gene encodes CDR1 LNHDA and CDR2 SQIVND (reference sequence). The V and J ends lost 3 bases and 8 bases, in that order; junction bases with no gene match: 6. The CDR3 totals 14 residues. TCRdb reprocessed the 5' RACE reads via MiXCR and lists one record per CDR3 protein. The sample records some 120,000 distinct CDR3 sequences, about 5.9% being singletons. The rearrangement uses TRBV19 and TRBJ2-7; 11 nucleotides line up with TRBD1. The sequenced material came from PBMCs or a T cell subset sorted from them (not recorded which). The sequence came from an adult woman who had mild COVID-19 (a few samples of this study predate the infection). Cell type and time point are not known. CDR3 coding DNA: TGTGCCAGTAGTATCGGGACAGGGGGAATGAAGCAGTACTTC. It yields the protein CASSIGTGGMKQYF.